One and the same sample provided the 15 T cell receptor beta chains below, sequenced in a study of T-cell reconstitution after alpha-beta-depleted transplantation in children. TCRbeta library construction was performed incorporating unique molecular identifiers. TCRdb called the PCR reads again in MiXCR, with one record for every CDR3 protein. The profile shows about 500,000 distinct CDR3 sequences, approximately 30% of them singletons. The source was PBMCs from the stem cell graft donor, collected from the stem cell graft. These receptors originate from a human donor who donated a stem cell graft to a child with aplastic anemia.

The gene calls are TRBV5-1 and TRBJ2-3, with a weak D call TRBD1 (5 bases). Trimming stripped 0 bases from V and 3 bases from J, with 14 bases between. The CDR3 loop spans 16 amino acids. Germline CDR1 and CDR2: SGHRS and YFSETQ. The CDR3 here is CASSLASTGMTDTQYF. DNA of the CDR3: TGCGCCAGCAGCTTGGCCAGTACAGGCATGACAGATACGCAGTATTTT.

The rearrangement joins TRBV5-4 to TRBJ1-2; D may be TRBD1 (5 bases). The CDR3 is made up of 13 amino acids. Per the germline V gene, CDR1 is SGHNT and CDR2 is YYREEE (reference sequence). The V gene lost 3 bases and the J gene lost 4 bases, with 10 bases spanning the gap. The CDR3 DNA reads TGTGCCAGCAGCTCGGACACCCTCTATGGCTACACCTTC. Its translation: CASSSDTLYGYTF.

J is TRBJ2-1 and V is TRBV6-2 or TRBV6-3, with a weak D call TRBD1 (5 bases). V lost 6 bases and J lost 4, with 13 bases in between. Per the germline V gene, CDR1 is MNHEY and CDR2 is SVGEGT. The CDR3 loop spans 14 amino acids. Here the CDR3 DNA reads TGTGCCAGCAGCCGAACAGCAGGGTACAATGAGCAGTTCTTC. It specifies CASSRTAGYNEQFF.

This chain uses TRBV6-2 or TRBV6-3 with TRBJ2-3; D gene uncertain. Germline CDR1 reads MNHEY; CDR2 reads SVGEGT. The CDR3 extends over 16 amino acids. V was cut by 0 bases and J by 2 bases, with 12 bases left in between. The DNA for the CDR3 is TGTGCCAGCAGTTACTCGGTAGGCCTACCCACAGATACGCAGTATTTT. This translates into CASSYSVGLPTDTQYF.

The chain couples TRBV7-2 to TRBJ1-2; 9 nucleotides match TRBD1. Per germline, CDR1 SGHTA and CDR2 FQGNSA. Trimming cost V 1 base and J 8 bases; bases outside gene matches: 5. This CDR3 comprises 14 residues. CDR3 DNA: TGTGCCAGCAGCTTAGACAGGGGGCGCGGGGGCTACACCTTC. It codes for CASSLDRGRGGYTF. The complete variable domain, with remaining parts taken from reference TRBV7-2 and TRBJ1-2, reads GAGVSQSPSNKVTEKGKDVELRCDPISGHTALYWYRQSLGQGLEFLIYFQGNSAPDKSGLPSDRFSAERTGGSVSTLTIQRTQQEDSAVYLCASSLDRGRGGYTFGSGTRLTVV.

The chain uses TRBV10-3 and TRBJ2-7, with 11 bases fitting TRBD2. Unmatched junction bases numbered 5, after V lost 0 bases and J lost 4 bases. The CDR3 is 16 amino acids. The V gene's germline CDR1 is ENHRY and CDR2 SYGVKD. CDR3 residues: CAISESTSGSGYEQYV. CDR3 in DNA: TGTGCCATCAGTGAGTCAACTAGCGGGAGTGGTTACGAGCAGTACGTC.

The chain joins TRBV9 to TRBJ2-3; 9 nucleotides line up with TRBD2. The CDR3 extends over 16 amino acids. CDR1 is SGDLS and CDR2 is YYNGEE in the germline V gene. The junction had 6 bases not matched to a gene; V was cut back by 4 bases and J by 0 bases. The CDR3 loop reads CASSILAGVSTDTQYF. CDR3 coding DNA: TGTGCCAGCAGCATCTTAGCGGGAGTAAGCACAGATACGCAGTATTTT.

This clonotype occurred a few times. This chain joins TRBV5-6 and TRBJ2-7; 8 bases are shared with TRBD1. The CDR3 is made up of 16 amino acids. Germline values: CDR1 SGHDT, CDR2 YYEEEE. After removal of 5 bases from V and 3 bases from J, the junction contained 13 bases not matched to a gene. The CDR3 loop is CASSRDPTGDYYEQYF. CDR3 DNA: TGTGCCAGCAGTCGCGATCCGACAGGGGATTACTACGAGCAGTACTTC.

The chain recombines TRBV28 with TRBJ1-2; TRBD1 might be the D (5 bases). V shed 6 bases and J shed 4 bases, with 18 bases lying between them. Germline CDR1 MDHEN, CDR2 SYDVKM. The CDR3 is made up of 15 amino acids. The CDR3 sequence: CASSPAGTEFYGYTF. The DNA for the CDR3 is TGTGCCAGCAGCCCAGCCGGGACGGAATTCTATGGCTACACCTTC.

As for this clonotype: The junction shows a germline mismatch at one end, possibly a read error. V usage is TRBV18 and J usage is TRBJ2-7; no clear D gene. Germline loops: CDR1 KGHSH, CDR2 LQKENI. The CDR3 length is 13 residues. The CDR3 DNA sequence: TGTGCCAGCTCACCATACGGGTCCTTCGAGCAGTACTTC. Its protein is CASSPYGSFEQYF.

This clonotype was detected many times. The chain couples TRBV29-1 to TRBJ2-3; D is perhaps TRBD2 (7 bases). Per germline, CDR1 SQVTM and CDR2 ANQGSEA. With 2 bases removed from V and 0 bases from J, the gap between germline ends came to 9 bases. This CDR3 has 14 amino acids. Written as DNA, the CDR3 is TGCAGCGTTGAACGGGGGGCGAGCACAGATACGCAGTATTTT. Protein product: CSVERGASTDTQYF.

V gene TRBV6-6 combines with J gene TRBJ1-1; no clear D. The CDR3 runs 12 residues. Trimming shortened V by 2 bases and J by 6 bases, and 7 bases separated the two germline ends. CDR1 MNHNY and CDR2 SVGAGI come from the germline V gene (reference sequence). The CDR3 DNA reads TGTGCCAGCAGTTACGACATCCCTGAAGCTTTCTTT. Translation gives CASSYDIPEAFF.

The chain employs TRBV30 and TRBJ1-1; 10 bases agree with TRBD1. Trimming at V came to 3 bases and at J to 1 base, leaving 8 bases not matched to a gene. The germline CDR1 and CDR2 sequences are GTSNPN and SVGIG (reference sequence). This CDR3 has 16 residues. This CDR3 reads CAWRYRDRGPNTEAFF. The CDR3 DNA reads as TGTGCCTGGAGGTACCGGGACAGGGGACCGAACACTGAAGCTTTCTTT.

The genes are TRBV5-1 and TRBJ2-2, with 12 positions matching TRBD2. CDR3 length: 18 residues. V shed 0 bases, J shed 6 bases, and the junction held 9 bases outside the gene matches. Germline CDR1 SGHRS, CDR2 YFSETQ. As DNA, the CDR3 is TGCGCCAGCAGCTTGGACCTAGCGGGAGGGCCGAAGTCCGGGGAGCTGTTTTTT. Translation gives CASSLDLAGGPKSGELFF.

The DNA of the CDR3 is TGCAGTGCTCCGGTCGCGCAGGCCCCCAATCAGCCCCAGCATTTT. Translation gives CSAPVAQAPNQPQHF. V and J are TRBV20-1 and TRBJ1-5; D not resolved. Trimming removed 5 bases at V and 3 bases at J, with 17 bases between. Germline CDR1 is DFQATT and CDR2 is SNEGSKA (reference sequence). CDR3 size: 15 residues.